These T cell receptor beta chains were read from a single sample in a study of cytomegalovirus exposure and HLA in healthy donors. Sequenced by immunoSEQ multiplex PCR; TCRdb stores in-frame clones only, minus some. The data hold around 95,000 clones, with approximately 80% observed a single time. The material sequenced was PBMCs. The source is a woman between 35 and 50 years old in good health and CMV-seropositive. Each CDR3 is given with its conserved first and last residue. The D gene is left open where the match is weak. Not every row has a clone size; where given, it reads once, few, many or a size class.

>TRBV6-6|TRBJ2-2|TRBD2|NA
CASSYALAGGTGELFF
TGTGCCAGCAGTTACGCACTAGCGGGAGGGACCGGGGAGCTGTTTTTT
>TRBV10-3|TRBJ2-1|TRBD2|NA
CAISDSVKRGGNEQFF
TGTGCCATCAGTGATTCCGTGAAGCGGGGGGGAAATGAGCAGTTCTTC
>TRBV7-9|TRBJ1-1|TRBD1|NA
CASSLEAGGIAFF
TGTGCCAGCAGCTTAGAGGCAGGGGGAATAGCTTTCTTT
>TRBV21-1|TRBJ2-1|NA|NA
CASSPQQRDLDNEQFF
TGTGCCAGCAGCCCACAGCAGCGGGACTTGGACAATGAGCAGTTCTTC
>TRBV10-1|TRBJ2-3|NA|few
CASRNFGTIFSSTDTQYF
TGCGCCAGCAGAAACTTCGGGACAATCTTCTCTAGCACAGATACGCAGTATTTT
>TRBV6-4|TRBJ2-1|TRBD2|once
CASSDSTSGNNEQFF
TGTGCCAGCAGTGACTCCACTAGCGGGAACAATGAGCAGTTCTTC
>TRBV15|TRBJ2-7|TRBD2|NA
CATSRRGTSGRYEQYF
TGTGCCACCAGCCGGCGCGGGACTAGCGGGAGGTACGAGCAGTACTTC
>TRBV9|TRBJ1-4|TRBD1|NA
CASSPDRVLGEKLFF
TGTGCCAGCAGCCCCGACAGGGTTCTCGGCGAAAAACTGTTTTTT
>TRBV15|TRBJ2-5|TRBD2|NA
CATSRVGLAGETQYF
TGTGCCACCAGCAGAGTTGGACTAGCGGGGGAGACCCAGTACTTC
>TRBV10-3|TRBJ1-5|TRBD1|NA
CAISGGRGNQPQHF
TGTGCCATCAGTGGGGGCAGGGGGAATCAGCCCCAGCATTTT
>TRBV11-3|TRBJ1-1|NA|once
CASSSTTFSIRVTEAFF
TGTGCCAGCAGCTCAACAACCTTTTCGATCCGGGTCACTGAAGCTTTCTTT
>TRBV5-1|TRBJ2-2|NA|NA
CASRQGRETGELFF
TGCGCCAGCAGGCAGGGTCGAGAGACCGGGGAGCTGTTTTTT
>TRBV9|TRBJ2-2|NA|NA
CASSASRWGGATGELFF
TGTGCCAGCAGCGCCTCCCGTTGGGGGGGCGCGACCGGGGAGCTGTTTTTT
>TRBV9|TRBJ1-4|NA|NA
CASSVGGADNEKLFF
TGTGCCAGCAGCGTAGGGGGAGCAGATAATGAAAAACTGTTTTTT
>TRBV10-3|TRBJ2-1|NA|NA
CAISADKYNEQFF
TGTGCCATCAGTGCAGACAAGTACAATGAGCAGTTCTTC
>TRBV10-3|TRBJ1-4|TRBD1|few
CAISESAGGTNEKLFF
TGTGCCATCAGTGAGTCGGCAGGGGGAACTAATGAAAAACTGTTTTTT
>TRBV6-5|TRBJ2-4|TRBD1|NA
CASRQGAGAKNIQYF
TGTGCCAGCAGACAGGGGGCGGGTGCCAAAAACATTCAGTACTTC
>TRBV9|TRBJ2-7|NA|NA
CASSVVTLSSYEQYF
TGTGCCAGCAGCGTAGTCACACTAAGCTCCTACGAGCAGTACTTC
>TRBV6-1|TRBJ2-7|NA|NA
CASLASRVRSYEQYF
TGTGCCAGCTTAGCCTCGCGGGTACGCTCCTACGAGCAGTACTTC
>TRBV29-1|TRBJ1-1|NA|NA
CSGIRQPSGTEAFF
TGCAGCGGGATTCGACAGCCCAGTGGGACTGAAGCTTTCTTT
>TRBV6-7|TRBJ2-2|NA|NA
CASSYSEQAWATGELFF
TGTGCCAGCAGTTACTCAGAGCAGGCCTGGGCCACCGGGGAGCTGTTTTTT
>TRBV19|TRBJ1-5|NA|NA
CASSGRGLNQPQHF
TGTGCCAGTAGTGGTAGGGGTCTGAATCAGCCCCAGCATTTT
>TRBV5-4|TRBJ2-7|TRBD2|NA
CASSSGTSEYYEQYF
TGTGCCAGCAGTTCCGGGACTAGCGAGTACTACGAGCAGTACTTC
>TRBV19|TRBJ2-1|TRBD1|NA
CASSTRDRESAEQFF
TGTGCCAGTAGTACCCGGGACAGGGAAAGTGCTGAGCAGTTCTTC
>TRBV18|TRBJ2-3|TRBD1|NA
CASSQSSRTGSTDTQYF
TGTGCCAGCTCACAATCCTCTCGGACAGGAAGCACAGATACGCAGTATTTT
>TRBV7-2|TRBJ1-4|NA|few
CASSPVNEKLFF
TGTGCCAGCAGCCCTGTCAATGAAAAACTGTTTTTT
>TRBV7-3|TRBJ2-3|NA|NA
CASSLFGTDTQYF
TGTGCCAGCAGCTTATTCGGCACAGATACGCAGTATTTT
>TRBV7-2|TRBJ2-3|NA|NA
CASSDSSGSSTDTQYF
TGTGCCAGCTCGGACTCGAGCGGTAGTAGCACAGATACGCAGTATTTT
>TRBV4-1|TRBJ1-5|TRBD1|NA
CASSQGDRGNQPQHF
TGCGCCAGCAGCCAAGGTGACAGGGGCAATCAGCCCCAGCATTTT
>TRBV5-4|TRBJ1-4|NA|NA
CASSLGGTVVEKLFF
TGTGCCAGCAGCTTGGGCGGGACCGTCGTTGAAAAACTGTTTTTT
>TRBV4-2|TRBJ2-3|TRBD2|NA
CASSPGTISTDTQYF
TGTGCCAGCAGCCCCGGGACTATAAGCACAGATACGCAGTATTTT
>TRBV28|TRBJ1-5|NA|NA
CASSLGGKSNQPQHF
TGTGCCAGCAGTTTAGGGGGCAAAAGCAATCAGCCCCAGCATTTT
>TRBV4-1|TRBJ1-2|TRBD1|NA
CASSQEDRGLIYGYTF
TGCGCCAGCAGCCAAGAAGACAGGGGGCTAATCTATGGCTACACCTTC
>TRBV6-1|TRBJ2-1|NA|few
CASSLQGSSYNEQFF
TGTGCCAGCAGTCTGCAGGGGAGCTCCTACAATGAGCAGTTCTTC
>TRBV2|TRBJ2-3|NA|NA
CASSEVVAGDTQYF
TGTGCCAGCAGTGAGGTGGTAGCTGGAGATACGCAGTATTTT
>TRBV5-1|TRBJ2-7|NA|few
CASSPEVDEQYF
TGCGCCAGCAGCCCTGAGGTGGACGAGCAGTACTTC
>TRBV5-1|TRBJ2-5|NA|NA
CASSLVLSGETQYF
TGCGCCAGCAGCTTGGTTCTCTCCGGGGAGACCCAGTACTTC
>TRBV30|TRBJ1-2|TRBD1|NA
CAWILPLDRGVGYTF
TGTGCCTGGATACTCCCCCTGGACAGGGGGGTGGGCTACACCTTC
>TRBV5-5|TRBJ1-2|NA|NA
CASSLELSPPVYGYTF
TGTGCCAGCAGCTTGGAGCTGTCACCTCCGGTCTATGGCTACACCTTC
>TRBV10-1|TRBJ2-3|NA|NA
CASNDGADTQYF
TGCGCCAGCAATGACGGGGCAGATACGCAGTATTTT
>TRBV19|TRBJ1-2|TRBD1|NA
CASSSPDRGSGYTF
TGTGCCAGTAGTTCTCCGGACAGGGGGAGCGGCTACACCTTC
>TRBV18|TRBJ2-7|TRBD2|NA
CASSPPGASGSFPEQYF
TGTGCCAGCTCACCACCCGGGGCTAGCGGGAGTTTTCCCGAGCAGTACTTC